This TCR beta chain emerged from a study of blood T cell repertoires in COVID-19 (dated by TCRdb to 2020 to 2022). At the level of the whole study: Collaborator samples came from the United States, Italy and Spain and covered acute and convalescent phases of COVID-19. The prospective study material was composed of cDNA or gDNA derived from T cells, B-cell-depleted T cells, or PBMCs. Deeply sampled blood TCRbeta repertoires from subjects exposed to, actively infected with, or recovered from COVID-19 were included in the dataset. A freely available public database, intended as a resource for researchers studying the immune response to SARS-CoV-2, is where the repertoires were released. The samples were drawn from the first 160 participants of the ongoing ImmuneRACE study and from 1,254 subjects provided by 6 global collaborators. Nearly every sample came with metadata listing a de-identified subject ID, COVID-19 status, age in years and sex. Where available, HLA class I and class II types were taken from metadata supplied by the sample provider and were not determined by assay-based typing.

Summary of the overall study and its limitations: Clinical and demographic metadata were provided uncurated, with the amount varying by source and participant.

TCRbeta CDR3 regions were amplified from genomic DNA using the immunoSEQ Assay, a bias-controlled multiplex PCR. In the paper's pipeline: Within the assay, amplification of reference gene primers was used to estimate how many nucleated cells each sample contained. To quantify the absolute abundance of each unique TCRbeta CDR3 rearrangement, sequence reads were collapsed and filtered. For each sample, productive Simpson clonality was calculated by taking the square root of Simpson's diversity index across productive rearrangements. The table comes from immuneACCESS by way of TCRdb, which keeps in-frame sequences with V and J called. Part of the clones is missing from these tables; in studies checked, under half for an unresolved V gene and the rest for unknown reasons. V and J calls and clone size are given by that table; D and trimming were obtained from the DNA. For this sample there are 250,000 or so clones; 89% appear just once. The biggest ten clones account for 3.5% to 5.5% of the sample.

In regard to this clone: The antigen it binds to is not known. No per-base quality is available; no much larger clone lies one base away.

Another Seattle source contributed samples from volunteer blood donors who had recovered from COVID-19. Whole blood was collected in K2EDTA tubes by collaborating institutions according to the institutions' own protocols. For TCRbeta analysis, collaborators shipped samples as frozen whole blood, isolated PBMCs, or DNA extracted from either of those sample types. Based on the germline V gene, the CDR1 and CDR2 sequences are MDHEN and SYDVKM. V is clipped by 4 bases and J by 0 bases, and the sequence between their germline boundaries is 24 bases long. Inclusive of the bounding cysteine and phenylalanine, the CDR3 is 19 residues long. Here the CDR3 DNA is all that survives: 57 bases in frame from base 1.

Sequenced material: peripheral blood. The source of this sequence is a woman aged 40 to 49 who had recovered from COVID-19. Rearrangement joined TRBV28 to TRBJ1-1; the D gene assignment is ambiguous. The CDR3 protein: CASSSVLGGRIDMNTEAFF. The DNA sequence is TGTGCCAGCAGTTCCGTATTAGGAGGGCGGATAGACATGAACACTGAAGCTTTCTTT.